This T cell receptor beta chain comes out of a study of cytomegalovirus exposure and HLA in healthy donors. Study-level results: The CMV antigen specificity of a few CMV-associated chains was confirmed through in vitro analysis. The investigators catalogued some 160 TCR beta chains as cytomegalovirus-associated. The study dropped some indistinguishable V segments, TRBV6-2 and TRBV6-3 among them. Researchers reported from a later analysis that most CMV-associated TCR beta chains appeared HLA-restricted.

This CDR3 spans 19 amino acids. V gave up 1 base and J gave up 8 bases, with 27 bases separating them. Germline CDR1 reads SGDLS; CDR2 reads YYNGEE. Worth noting for this clone: The antigen is unknown.

PCR primers comprised 60 Vbeta and 13 Jbeta primers. Sequencing was performed with immunoSEQ multiplex PCR; in TCRdb, only in-frame clones are kept and a portion is missing. The table records over 100,000 clones, just under 90% of them present only once. Material: PBMCs. The chain employs TRBV9 and TRBJ2-2, with D possibly matching TRBD1 (5 bases). This TCR was sampled from a woman under 40 in good health and CMV-seronegative. The CDR3 loop is CASSVIPDNWGTKAGELFF. CDR3 DNA: TGTGCCAGCAGCGTAATCCCCGATAACTGGGGCACTAAGGCGGGGGAGCTGTTTTTT.